The clone carrying this T cell receptor beta chain was found many times. Its antigen is undetermined. This specimen comes from a study of T-cell reconstitution after alpha-beta-depleted transplantation in children. Findings of the study overall: The study traced high day-60 TCRbeta diversity in some patients to surviving recipient T cells and thymic progenitors. Hyperexpanded clones declined; after one year, newly produced T cells mostly supplied diversity. At around two months after transplant, the alpha-beta T cells were reportedly derived from several hundred expanded clones that came from non-depleted graft cells.

A library of TCRbeta sequences, prepared with unique molecular identifiers, was generated. TCRdb independently ran MiXCR on the PCR reads; one entry per CDR3 protein. The sample contains hundreds of thousands of distinct CDR3 sequences, 7.5% to 9.5% of which appear only once. This TCR derives from a male patient between 10 and 17 years old who had a stem cell transplant for acute lymphoblastic leukemia, so the T cells may come from the graft donor. The material was PBMCs, mostly from graft donor cells, obtained 180 days after TCRalphabeta/CD19-depleted stem cell transplant.

The CDR3 DNA is TGTGCCAGCAGCGTCGGACACTTCGGGGAGCTGTTTTTT. Translating gives CASSVGHFGELFF. V is TRBV12-3 or TRBV12-4 and J is TRBJ2-2, with a weak D call TRBD1 (5 bases). The CDR3 is 13 amino acids. V gave up 6 bases and J gave up 7 bases, with 12 bases separating them.